Presented here are 9 T cell receptor beta chains from one specimen sequenced in a study of cytomegalovirus exposure and HLA in healthy donors. Primers: 60 Vbeta forward and 13 Jbeta reverse. Assay used: immunoSEQ multiplex PCR; TCRdb lists only in-frame clones, some missing. The sample yields around 150,000 clones, roughly 75% seen once. The sequenced sample was PBMCs. These TCRs come from a man younger than 45 in good health.

This clone occurred a few times. The chain carries TRBV4-1 and TRBJ1-1; D may be TRBD1 (6 bases). This CDR3 comprises 15 residues. Trimming shortened V by 4 bases and J by 1 base, and 13 bases separated the two germline ends. In germline, CDR1 is MGHRA, CDR2 YSYEKL. The CDR3 loop reads CASSPATGPNTEAFF. The CDR3, as DNA: TGCGCCAGCAGCCCCGCGACAGGTCCGAACACTGAAGCTTTCTTT.

The chain links TRBV27 to TRBJ1-2, with 8 nucleotides matching TRBD1. The trim removed 6 bases at V and 10 bases at J, leaving 10 bases unmatched. The CDR3 sequence is 13 residues long. From germline, CDR1 is MNHEY and CDR2 SMNVEV (reference sequence). The CDR3 coding sequence is TGTGCCAGCAGCCCGGGACAGGAGCGTGCCTACACCTTC. This encodes CASSPGQERAYTF.

This chain uses TRBV6-1 with TRBJ2-1, with 10 bases matching TRBD2. The J segment lost 7 bases and the V segment lost 0 bases, leaving 6 bases of the junction unmatched. CDR3 length: 16 residues. CDR1 is MNHNS, CDR2 SASEGT, per germline. The CDR3, as DNA: TGTGCCAGCAGTGAAGCTCACCTAGCGGGAGTAAATGAGCAGTTCTTC. This codes for CASSEAHLAGVNEQFF.

The genes are TRBV7-9 and TRBJ2-6; TRBD1 matches at 8 bases. Trimming removed 5 bases from V and 0 bases from J; junction bases left unmatched: 9. Looked up from germline, CDR1 is SEHNR and CDR2 is FQNEAQ (reference sequence). There are 18 residues in the CDR3. This CDR3 is CASSQWGQAVSGANVLTF. DNA of the CDR3: TGTGCCAGCAGCCAGTGGGGACAGGCTGTCTCTGGGGCCAACGTCCTGACTTTC.

The J gene is TRBJ2-3, the V gene TRBV5-1, with 12 bases lining up with TRBD2. The germline CDR1 and CDR2 sequences are SGHRS and YFSETQ. Unmatched junction bases numbered 6, after V lost 7 bases and J lost 0 bases. The CDR3 has 16 amino acids. CDR3 nucleotide sequence: TGCGCCAGCGCAACCGGGACTAGCGGGAGCACAGATACGCAGTATTTT. It is translated as CASATGTSGSTDTQYF.

The count of this clone is one. The rearrangement uses TRBV18 and TRBJ2-3, with 9 nucleotides matching TRBD1. In germline, CDR1 is KGHSH, CDR2 LQKENI. The CDR3 spans 16 residues. The V segment lost 3 bases and the J segment 3 bases; nucleotides outside the gene matches: 7. The CDR3 region is CASSPFRDRDTDTQYF. The DNA for the CDR3 is TGTGCCAGCTCACCGTTCCGGGACAGGGATACAGATACGCAGTATTTT.

The genes are TRBV29-1 and TRBJ2-1; 9 nucleotides line up with TRBD2. Trimming took 1 base from V and 6 from J; bases not matched to a gene: 4. Germline CDR1 and CDR2: SQVTM and ANQGSEA. The CDR3 extends over 14 amino acids. CDR3 region: CSVEAGSGGNEQFF. Written as DNA, the CDR3 is TGCAGCGTTGAAGCAGGTAGCGGGGGCAATGAGCAGTTCTTC.

CDR3 sequence (DNA): TGTGCCAGCAGCGTAGGAGACAGGGGGGGGCTAGCGAAGAACAATGAGCAGTTCTTC. Translation: CASSVGDRGGLAKNNEQFF. The J gene is TRBJ2-1, the V gene TRBV9; 9 nucleotides line up with TRBD1. Germline V gene data show CDR1 as SGDLS and CDR2 as YYNGEE. The V gene end was trimmed by 0 bases and the J gene end by 5 bases; junction bases not matched to a gene: 15. The CDR3 has 19 amino acids.

The chain employs TRBV7-6 and TRBJ2-7, with 15 bases matching TRBD2. V lost 6 bases and J lost 2; bases outside the gene matches: 5. Germline V lookup: CDR1 SGHVS, CDR2 FNYEAQ. This CDR3 has 16 amino acids. CDR3 in DNA: TGTGCCAGCAGTTCAGGACTAGCGGGAGGGCCCTACGAGCAGTACTTC. Amino acids: CASSSGLAGGPYEQYF.